This TCR beta chain was obtained from a study of blood T cell repertoires in COVID-19. As for the study in general: Sites in the United States, Italy and Spain provided acute and convalescent COVID-19 samples.

This CDR3 has 14 amino acids. V lost 5 bases and J lost 5, with 16 bases in between. Germline CDR1 reads MNHEY; CDR2 reads SVGEGT. The assay was immunoSEQ multiplex PCR, and TCRdb's table has in-frame clones only and misses some. The table includes fewer than 60,000 clones, around four fifths detected once. Material for sequencing was peripheral blood. This TCR came from a man aged 65 to 79 with active COVID-19. This chain links TRBV6-2 or TRBV6-3 with TRBJ2-7; weak D call: TRBD1 (6 bases). CDR3 bases: TGTGCCAGCAGTCCGGGCCCTTACAGGGACGAGCAGTACTTC. Amino acid sequence: CASSPGPYRDEQYF.